This is a list of T cell receptor beta chains from one sample in a study of control samples from healthy donors and cancer patients. Sequenced by immunoSEQ multiplex PCR; TCRdb stores in-frame clones only, minus some. The table records approximately 79,000 clones, 70% to 90% of them present only once. Sequencing was carried out using blood. Receptors originate from a man aged 50 or older in good health. Each CDR3 is given with its conserved first and last residue. A D gene is named only where the DNA matches it firmly. For some rows the clone size is stated as once, few or many, or as a class when expanded; others skip it.

d_call,clone_size,v_call,j_call,cdr3_nt,cdr3_aa
-,-,TRBV6-5,TRBJ2-7,TGTGCCAGCAGCAAAACAGGGACAAGCTCCTACGAGCAGTACTTC,CASSKTGTSSYEQYF
-,-,TRBV6-1,TRBJ1-1,TGTGCCAGCAGTGAATGGGGAGGAGCTTTCTTT,CASSEWGGAFF
-,-,TRBV24-1,TRBJ1-5,TGTGCCACCAGGAAAACAGAGAATAGCAATCAGCCCCAGCATTTT,CATRKTENSNQPQHF
TRBD1,-,TRBV5-4,TRBJ1-1,TGTGCCAGCAGCCCGAATCGACAGGGATTCACTGAAGCTTTCTTT,CASSPNRQGFTEAFF
-,-,TRBV4-3,TRBJ1-2,TGCGCCAGCAGCCAGGGCAGGGGCGCCGGCTATGGCTACACCTTC,CASSQGRGAGYGYTF
-,-,TRBV11-2,TRBJ1-1,TGTGCCAGCAGCCCAACGGGGAGGACACTGAACACTGAAGCTTTCTTT,CASSPTGRTLNTEAFF
TRBD2,once,TRBV28,TRBJ2-7,TGTGCCAGCAGTTTCCACTTAGCGGGTCTCACCTACGAGCAGTACTTC,CASSFHLAGLTYEQYF
-,-,TRBV24-1,TRBJ2-1,TGTGCCACCGCCCCACGAGGCAGGCCCAATGAGCAGTTCTTC,CATAPRGRPNEQFF
-,-,TRBV6-5,TRBJ1-2,TGTGCCACCCCTGGGGAGGTCTATGGCTACACCTTC,CATPGEVYGYTF
-,-,TRBV5-6,TRBJ2-2,TGTGCCAGCAGCTTGGCACCGAACACCGGGGAGCTGTTTTTT,CASSLAPNTGELFF
-,-,TRBV5-6,TRBJ1-5,TGTGCCAGCAGCTTGGGACAGCTCAATCAGCCCCAGCATTTT,CASSLGQLNQPQHF
-,-,TRBV10-3,TRBJ1-2,TGTGCCATCAGTGCTCCGGATTCTGCTAACTATGGCTACACCTTC,CAISAPDSANYGYTF
TRBD1,few,TRBV6-1,TRBJ2-5,TGTGCCAGCAGTGAGGCGGGACAGGGGGCGTGGGAGACCCAGTACTTC,CASSEAGQGAWETQYF
TRBD2,-,TRBV4-1,TRBJ2-7,TGCGCCAGCAGCCAAATGCGGGGGGGCGACGAGCAGTACTTC,CASSQMRGGDEQYF
TRBD1,-,TRBV24-1,TRBJ2-1,TGTGCCACCAGTGATTTAGGGGACAGGGGATCCAATGAGCAGTTCTTC,CATSDLGDRGSNEQFF
-,-,TRBV6-2/TRBV6-3,TRBJ2-5,TGTGCCAGCAGTTCGTTAAGGGGATGGGGGCAAGAGACCCAGTACTTC,CASSSLRGWGQETQYF
-,-,TRBV27,TRBJ2-7,TGTGCCAGGGTTGGTCCCGAGCAGTACTTC,CARVGPEQYF
TRBD1,-,TRBV5-4,TRBJ1-3,TGTGCCAGCAGCTGGGGACAGGGAAACACCATATATTTT,CASSWGQGNTIYF
-,once,TRBV18,TRBJ1-5,TGTGCCAGCTCACTCGAATTGGGCAACAATCAGCCCCAGCATTTT,CASSLELGNNQPQHF
-,-,TRBV21-1,TRBJ2-6,TGTGCCAGCAGCCGCCTCAGAAAGGGATCTGGGGCCAACGTCCTGACTTTC,CASSRLRKGSGANVLTF
-,-,TRBV12-3/TRBV12-4,TRBJ2-7,TGTGCCAGCAGTCTGACCCAGGGACACGAGCAGTACTTC,CASSLTQGHEQYF
-,-,TRBV9,TRBJ1-6,TGTGCCAGCAGCGTAGACCCTGTCACGAATTCACCCCTCCACTTT,CASSVDPVTNSPLHF
-,-,TRBV24-1,TRBJ2-3,TGTGCCACCAGTTTAACGGGAGATACGCAGTATTTT,CATSLTGDTQYF
TRBD1,few,TRBV5-5,TRBJ1-2,TGTGCCAGCAGCTGGGGACAGGGATCATATGGCTACACCTTC,CASSWGQGSYGYTF
-,-,TRBV19,TRBJ1-3,TGTGCCAGTAGTATAGACCCGGGGCCCAAAAACACCATATATTTT,CASSIDPGPKNTIYF
TRBD1,-,TRBV29-1,TRBJ2-1,TGCAGCGTCCAGAGGACAGGGTTGAACAATGAGCAGTTCTTC,CSVQRTGLNNEQFF
-,-,TRBV29-1,TRBJ1-1,TGCAGCGTCAGGACGGGCGGCACTGAAGCTTTCTTT,CSVRTGGTEAFF
TRBD2,-,TRBV6-5,TRBJ2-5,TGTGCCAGCAGTTACAGGGGAGGGGAGACCCAGTACTTC,CASSYRGGETQYF
TRBD1,-,TRBV24-1,TRBJ1-5,TGTGCCACCAGCACAGGGGGCTTCAATCAGCCCCAGCATTTT,CATSTGGFNQPQHF
-,-,TRBV11-1,TRBJ1-6,TGTGCCAGCAGCTTTGTTCGGTTGGGTTCACCCCTCCACTTT,CASSFVRLGSPLHF
TRBD2,-,TRBV6-5,TRBJ2-7,TGTGCCAGCCTAACGCCTACTAGCGGGCCTTACGAGCAGTACTTC,CASLTPTSGPYEQYF
TRBD1,-,TRBV4-2,TRBJ1-5,TGTGCCAGCAGCGTAGGCCGACAGGGGATGGGCAATCAGCCCCAGCATTTT,CASSVGRQGMGNQPQHF
-,-,TRBV7-9,TRBJ1-3,TGTGCCAGCAGCGCTGGACAGGGAAACACCATATATTTT,CASSAGQGNTIYF
-,-,TRBV6-5,TRBJ1-5,TGTGCCAGCAGGCTTACTCCTGGGGCCCATCAGCCCCAGCATTTT,CASRLTPGAHQPQHF
TRBD2,-,TRBV10-1,TRBJ2-2,TGCGCCAGCAGTGTCGGGGGGTCCCTCGGCGGGGAGCTGTTTTTT,CASSVGGSLGGELFF
-,-,TRBV30,TRBJ1-3,TGTGCCTGGGAGCCCGTCGGGAAAAACACCATATATTTT,CAWEPVGKNTIYF
-,-,TRBV2,TRBJ2-5,TGTGCCAGCAGTGGGGGGCCCGAGACCCAGTACTTC,CASSGGPETQYF
TRBD1,-,TRBV5-1,TRBJ1-1,TGCGCCAGCAGCAACTCCCCCGGGACAGGGAGGAACACTGAAGCTTTCTTT,CASSNSPGTGRNTEAFF
-,-,TRBV3-1/TRBV3-2,TRBJ1-1,TGTGCCAGCAGCCAAGATAGGCAGGGACGCGCTTTCTTT,CASSQDRQGRAFF
-,once,TRBV24-1,TRBJ1-2,TGTGCCACCAGTGGACAGACTAACTATGGCTACACCTTC,CATSGQTNYGYTF
-,-,TRBV18,TRBJ2-1,TGTGCCAGCTCAAGGTCAGGGGGGAATGAGCAGTTCTTC,CASSRSGGNEQFF